The source of this T cell receptor beta chain is a study of blood T cells in healthy people across ages (dated by TCRdb to between 2015 and 2016). Notes on the research overall: In model experiments, roughly one uniquely barcoded TCR beta cDNA molecule per two T cells was captured by template switching. To avoid experimental bias, donors of different ages were randomly spread across the sequencing lanes. The donors were divided into four age groups: young (average about 15 years), middle-aged (about 40), aged (approximately 64) and long-lived (around 87). For two donors (one aged 18 to 29 and one aged 80 or older), the study analyzed two additional independent replicas of 1 million unique cDNA reads from the same blood draw. To track age-related changes in TCR beta repertoire diversity, the study relied on deep sequencing normalized with unique cDNA molecular identifiers. On the study overall, not on this receptor specifically: As age increased, observed TCR beta diversity per million T cells dropped in a roughly linear way, and a significant reduction was already evident by age around 41. Estimates of total diversity based on one million sequenced T cells were considered lower bounds and underestimates. Conclusive comparison of naive and antigen-experienced compartments was prevented by the profiling of bulk unsorted PBMCs. Compared with the aged group, more naive CD4+ T cells, fewer expanded clones and increased TCR diversity were shown by the long-lived group, suggesting age selection. The percentage of naive T cells measured by flow cytometry correlated strongly with observed TCR beta diversity. The CMV infection status of donors was not known, potentially confounding age-related changes in expanded clonotypes.

Notes on this clonotype: The specificity of this receptor is unknown. Base qualities are not provided; no much larger clone lies one nucleotide away.

The library was generated by 5' RACE. Sequencing was carried out with an Illumina HiSeq 2500. The second PCR ran for about 6 to 12 cycles and used a J-beta primer mix along with a sample-barcoded 5' primer. Each TCR beta cDNA molecule received a unique molecular identifier from a template-switch 5' adaptor carrying 12 random nucleotides. Each sample yielded at least 2.5 million CDR3-containing paired-end reads. First-strand cDNA was synthesized from all RNA with the Mint cDNA synthesis kit, primed by a TRBC-specific oligonucleotide. After uracil-DNA glycosylase treatment, a first 18-cycle PCR used universal primers M1SS and BC2_uni_R on all cDNA. In the authors' own workflow: Normalization of each sample was performed by random selection of 1 million high-quality reads, each carrying a distinct molecular identifier. Reads sharing molecular identifiers were discarded rather than binned into consensus sequences. MiTCR, with a Q25 quality threshold and the strictest error-elimination algorithm, was used for CDR3 identification, clonotype clustering and error correction. A nonparametric unseen species model using Euler transformation provided a lower-bound estimate of total TCR beta diversity. TCRdb reran the public reads through fastp at Q25 and MiXCR, keeping productive beta chains. Records with the same CDR3 protein are collapsed into one entry carrying the most frequent genes and DNA. The V and J calls follow TCRdb's processing rather than the paper's. Present in this sample are approximately 900,000 distinct CDR3 sequences, under 50% of which were seen just once. The ten largest clones represent 13% of the sample.

The germline V gene (reference sequence) yields DFQATT for CDR1 and SNEGSKA for CDR2. Measured from the cysteine to the phenylalanine, the CDR3 is 13 residues long. Kept here is only the CDR3 DNA, which spans 39 bases and is read in frame from base 1. The V end gives up 5 bases and the J end 5 bases, leaving 8 bases in the junction not matched to a gene. The roughly 42 donors, aged about 6 to 95 years, were systemically healthy Caucasian individuals from Russia. Each donor gave ten milliliters of peripheral blood, collected into EDTA-treated Vacutainer tubes. Ficoll-Paque density-gradient centrifugation was used to isolate PBMCs, with at least 7 million per sample. Total RNA was extracted from PBMCs with Trizol reagent, with at least 5 micrograms obtained per sample. For every donor, an aliquot of PBMCs went through flow cytometry to measure the percentages of naive CD45RAhigh/CD27high T cells.

The sequence was obtained from a man aged 30 to 39 in good health. The chain uses TRBV20-1 and TRBJ1-2; 7 nucleotides in the junction match TRBD1. The sequenced sample consisted of blood. DNA sequence: TGCAGTGCTGGCGGACAGGTTGCATATGGCTACACCTTC. Translated, it gives CSAGGQVAYGYTF.